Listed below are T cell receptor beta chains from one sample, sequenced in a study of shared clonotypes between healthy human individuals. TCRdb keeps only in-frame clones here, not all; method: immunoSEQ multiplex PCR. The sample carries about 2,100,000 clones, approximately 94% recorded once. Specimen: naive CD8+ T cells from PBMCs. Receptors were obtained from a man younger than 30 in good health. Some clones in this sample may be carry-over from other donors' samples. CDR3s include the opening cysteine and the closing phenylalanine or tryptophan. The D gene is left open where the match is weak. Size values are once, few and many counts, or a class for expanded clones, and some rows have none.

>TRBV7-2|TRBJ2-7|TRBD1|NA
TGTGCCAGCAGCGTTGACAGGGGTGGCTACGAGCAGTACTTC
CASSVDRGGYEQYF
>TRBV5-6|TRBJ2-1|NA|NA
TGTGCCAGCAGCTTCTTTAGCTCCTACAATGAGCAGTTCTTC
CASSFFSSYNEQFF
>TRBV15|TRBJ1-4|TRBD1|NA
TGTGCCACCGGCCGGGACAGGGGGACTAATGAAAAACTGTTTTTT
CATGRDRGTNEKLFF
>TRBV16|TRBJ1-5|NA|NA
TGTGCCAGCAGCACCGGGACGAGCAATCAGCCCCAGCATTTT
CASSTGTSNQPQHF
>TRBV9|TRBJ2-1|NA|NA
TGTGCCAGCAGCGTAGCCCCTTCCGCCAACAATGAGCAGTTCTTC
CASSVAPSANNEQFF
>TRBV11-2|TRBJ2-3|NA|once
TGTGCCAGCAGCTTGGCAGATACGCAGTATTTT
CASSLADTQYF
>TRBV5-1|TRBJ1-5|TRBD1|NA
TGCGCCAGCAGCCTAGGGACAGGGAACAATCAGCCCCAGCATTTT
CASSLGTGNNQPQHF
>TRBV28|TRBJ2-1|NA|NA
TGTGCCAGCAGCCCGCAGAGACTTCTCAATGAGCAGTTCTTC
CASSPQRLLNEQFF
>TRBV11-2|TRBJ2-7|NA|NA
TGTGCCAGCAGCTTGCTGGAGGCAGTCGAGCAGTACTTC
CASSLLEAVEQYF
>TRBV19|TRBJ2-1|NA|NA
TGTGCCAGTAGTATTGAGATGAGAGGGATGGTCAATGAGCAGTTCTTC
CASSIEMRGMVNEQFF
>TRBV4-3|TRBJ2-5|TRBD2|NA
TGCGCCAGCAGCCAGGGGACTAGCGGGACCTCTGCCCAGTACTTC
CASSQGTSGTSAQYF
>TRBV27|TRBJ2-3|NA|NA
TGTGCCAGCAGGTCAACCTCCCCTCCTTTCTCCTGGCAGGATACGCAGTATTTT
CASRSTSPPFSWQDTQYF
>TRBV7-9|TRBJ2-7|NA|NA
TGTGCCAGCAGCTACGGGGCTAACGAGCAGTACTTC
CASSYGANEQYF
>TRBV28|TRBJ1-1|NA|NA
TGTGCCAGCTCGTGGGGGATTACAAGGAGCACTGAAGCTTTCTTT
CASSWGITRSTEAFF
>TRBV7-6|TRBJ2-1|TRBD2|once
TGTGCCAGCAGCTTAGGAACTAGCGGGAGCCTCTCCTACAATGAGCAGTTCTTC
CASSLGTSGSLSYNEQFF
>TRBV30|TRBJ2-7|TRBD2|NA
TGTGCCTGGACTAGCGGGAGATTCAACGAGCAGTACTTC
CAWTSGRFNEQYF
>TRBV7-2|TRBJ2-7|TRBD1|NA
TGTGCCAGCAGCTACACGCCGGGACAGGGGGTTGTATACGAGCAGTACTTC
CASSYTPGQGVVYEQYF
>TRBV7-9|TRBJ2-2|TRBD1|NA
TGTGCCAGCAGCTCCACCGGGACAGAGAACACCGGGGAGCTGTTTTTT
CASSSTGTENTGELFF
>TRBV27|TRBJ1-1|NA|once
TGTGCCAGCCTTACATTGCCGGGGGTTCGGAAAGAGGCTTTCTTT
CASLTLPGVRKEAFF
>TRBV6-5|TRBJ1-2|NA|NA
TGTGCCAGCAGTTACCATGAGGGTGGTGCAAGCTACACCTTC
CASSYHEGGASYTF
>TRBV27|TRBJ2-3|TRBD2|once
TGTGCCAGCAGCTCGCGGACTAGCGGGAGGGCTAGGGCAGATACGCAGTATTTT
CASSSRTSGRARADTQYF
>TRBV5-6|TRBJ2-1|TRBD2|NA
TGTGCCAGCAGCTTTTCGACTAGCTTCAATGAGCAGTTCTTC
CASSFSTSFNEQFF
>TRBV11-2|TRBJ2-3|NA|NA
TGTGCCAGCAGCCTAGGCAGTTCGCCTAGCACAGATACGCAGTATTTT
CASSLGSSPSTDTQYF
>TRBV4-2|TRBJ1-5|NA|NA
TGTGCCAGCAGTGGGTTGGGGGATCAGCCCCAGCATTTT
CASSGLGDQPQHF
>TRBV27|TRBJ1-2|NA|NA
TGTGCCAGCAGTTTACGCAGGTCCTATGGCTACACCTTC
CASSLRRSYGYTF
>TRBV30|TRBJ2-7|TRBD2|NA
TGTGCCTGGAGTGTACAAGGGGAGGGCCTCTACGAGCAGTACTTC
CAWSVQGEGLYEQYF
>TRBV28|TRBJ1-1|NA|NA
TGTGCCAGCAGTCGATACACAGGGCAGGGCACTGAAGCTTTCTTT
CASSRYTGQGTEAFF
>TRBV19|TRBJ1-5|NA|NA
TGTGCCAGTAGTATCGGTCGGGGGGCGCGGCAGCCCCAGCATTTT
CASSIGRGARQPQHF
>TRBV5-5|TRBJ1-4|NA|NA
TGTGCCAGCAGCTTGCCCGGGATTAATGAAAAACTGTTTTTT
CASSLPGINEKLFF
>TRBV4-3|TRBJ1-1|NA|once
TGCGCCAGCAGCCGTAATTGGGGGCGGGACACTGAAGCTTTCTTT
CASSRNWGRDTEAFF
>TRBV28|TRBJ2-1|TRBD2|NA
TGTGCCAGCGGTAGATTAGCGGGAGTAATCAATGAGCAGTTCTTC
CASGRLAGVINEQFF
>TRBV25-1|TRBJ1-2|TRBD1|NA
TGTGCCAGCAGTGAATGGGGGGACAGGGTGGGCTACGGCTACACCTTC
CASSEWGDRVGYGYTF
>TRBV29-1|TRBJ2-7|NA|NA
TGCAGCGTTGAGGGGGGCGACTCCTACGAGCAGTACTTC
CSVEGGDSYEQYF
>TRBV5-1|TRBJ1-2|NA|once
TGCGCCAGCAGCCTTAGACAGTCCTATGGCTACACCTTC
CASSLRQSYGYTF
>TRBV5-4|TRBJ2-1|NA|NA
TGTGCCAGCAGCAACCGGGACTGGGGGTACAATGAGCAGTTCTTC
CASSNRDWGYNEQFF
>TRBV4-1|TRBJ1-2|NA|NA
TGCGCCAGCAGCCAAGATCGGAGCCCAGCGGGCGGCTACACCTTC
CASSQDRSPAGGYTF
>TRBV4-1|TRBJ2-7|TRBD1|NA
TGCGCCAGCAGCCAAGATGGAGAGGGACAGATAATCTACGAGCAGTACTTC
CASSQDGEGQIIYEQYF
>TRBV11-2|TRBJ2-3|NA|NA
TGTGCCAGCAGCTTAGGGTCTAGTCCCCCAGATACGCAGTATTTT
CASSLGSSPPDTQYF
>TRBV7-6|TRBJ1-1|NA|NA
TGTGCCAGCAGAAGAAGGGGGAAAACTGAAGCTTTCTTT
CASRRRGKTEAFF
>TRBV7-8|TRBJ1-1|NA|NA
TGTGCCAGCAGCTTAGAGACAGATGAAGCTTTCTTT
CASSLETDEAFF
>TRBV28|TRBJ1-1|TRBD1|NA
TGTGCCAGCAGTTTATCAGGGGGATTGAACACTGAAGCTTTCTTT
CASSLSGGLNTEAFF
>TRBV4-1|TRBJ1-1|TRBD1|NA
TGCGCCAGCAGCCCCCGACAGGGAGTGAACACTGAAGCTTTCTTT
CASSPRQGVNTEAFF
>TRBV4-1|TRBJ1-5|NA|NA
TGCGCCAGCAGCCCAGGACGGGGGAATCAGCCCCAGCATTTT
CASSPGRGNQPQHF
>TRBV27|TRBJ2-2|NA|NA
TGTGCCAGCAAGGATTTTCTGGGCAACACCGGGGAGCTGTTTTTT
CASKDFLGNTGELFF
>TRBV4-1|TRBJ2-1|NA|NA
TGCGCCAGCAGCCCAACGCTCCGGGATGAGCAGTTCTTC
CASSPTLRDEQFF